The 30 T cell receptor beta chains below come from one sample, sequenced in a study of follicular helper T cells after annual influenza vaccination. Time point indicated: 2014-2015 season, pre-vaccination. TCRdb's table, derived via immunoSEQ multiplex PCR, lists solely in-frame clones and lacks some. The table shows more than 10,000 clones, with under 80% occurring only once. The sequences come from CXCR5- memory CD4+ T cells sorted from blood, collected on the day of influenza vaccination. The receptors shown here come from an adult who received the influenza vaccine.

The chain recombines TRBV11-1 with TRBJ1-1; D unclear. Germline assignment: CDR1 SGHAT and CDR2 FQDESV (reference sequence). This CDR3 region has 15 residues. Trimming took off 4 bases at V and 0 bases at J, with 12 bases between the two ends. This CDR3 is CASSSKKSMNTEAFF. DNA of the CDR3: TGTGCCAGCAGCTCTAAAAAATCCATGAACACTGAAGCTTTCTTT.

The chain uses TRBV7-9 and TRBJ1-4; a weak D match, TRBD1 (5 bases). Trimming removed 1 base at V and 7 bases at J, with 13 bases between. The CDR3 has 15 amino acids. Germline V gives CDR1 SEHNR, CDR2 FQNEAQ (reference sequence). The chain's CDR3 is CASSLVAGSGEKLFF. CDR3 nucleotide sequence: TGTGCCAGCAGCTTAGTGGCAGGGTCGGGTGAAAAACTGTTTTTT.

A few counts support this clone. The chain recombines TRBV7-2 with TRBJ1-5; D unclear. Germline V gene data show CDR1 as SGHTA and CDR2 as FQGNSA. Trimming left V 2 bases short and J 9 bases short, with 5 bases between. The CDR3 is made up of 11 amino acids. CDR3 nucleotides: TGTGCCAGCAGCTTATGGGGGCCCCAGCATTTT. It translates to CASSLWGPQHF.

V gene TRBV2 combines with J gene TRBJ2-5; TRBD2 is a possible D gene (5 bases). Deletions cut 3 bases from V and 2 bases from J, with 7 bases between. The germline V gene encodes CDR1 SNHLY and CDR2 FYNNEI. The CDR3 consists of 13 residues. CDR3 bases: TGTGCCAGCAGTGAGGACTTACAAGAGACCCAGTACTTC. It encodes CASSEDLQETQYF.

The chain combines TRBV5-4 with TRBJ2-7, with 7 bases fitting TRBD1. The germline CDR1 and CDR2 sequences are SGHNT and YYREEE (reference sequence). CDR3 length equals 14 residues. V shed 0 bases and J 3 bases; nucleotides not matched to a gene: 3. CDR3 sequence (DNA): TGTGCCAGCAGCTTGGGGGGACAGATCTACGAGCAGTACTTC. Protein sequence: CASSLGGQIYEQYF.

This chain's CDR3 is CARSYRTEETQYF. CDR3 DNA sequence: TGTGCCAGAAGCTACCGGACAGAAGAGACCCAGTACTTC. The genes are TRBV5-3 and TRBJ2-5; maybe TRBD1 (6 bases). TRBV5-3 is filed as an ORF, its function uncertain. The CDR3 extends over 13 amino acids. The V gene lost 3 bases and the J gene lost 3 bases, with 9 bases spanning the gap.

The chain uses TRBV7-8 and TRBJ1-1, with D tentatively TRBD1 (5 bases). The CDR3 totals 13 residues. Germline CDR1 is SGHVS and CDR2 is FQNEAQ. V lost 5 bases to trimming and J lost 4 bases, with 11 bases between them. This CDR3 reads CASSPGTFTEAFF. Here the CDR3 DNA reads TGTGCCAGCAGCCCGGGGACGTTCACTGAAGCTTTCTTT.

CDR3 amino acids: CASGRGTSQETQYF. The CDR3 region has the DNA TGTGCTAGTGGCCGAGGGACTAGCCAAGAGACCCAGTACTTC. The J gene is TRBJ2-5, the V gene TRBV12-5; 8 bases agree with TRBD2. CDR3 length: 14 amino acids. From germline, CDR1 is LGHNT and CDR2 FRNRAP. Unmatched junction bases numbered 4, after V lost 6 bases and J lost 1 base.

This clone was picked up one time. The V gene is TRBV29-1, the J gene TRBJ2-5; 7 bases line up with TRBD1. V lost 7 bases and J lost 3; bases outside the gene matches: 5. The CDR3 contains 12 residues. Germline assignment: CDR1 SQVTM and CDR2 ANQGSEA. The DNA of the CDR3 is TGCAGCGCATGGACAGGTGAAGAGACCCAGTACTTC. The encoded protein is CSAWTGEETQYF. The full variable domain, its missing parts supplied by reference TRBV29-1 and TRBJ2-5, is SAVISQKPSRDICQRGTSLTIQCQVDSQVTMMFWYRQQPGQSLTLIATANQGSEATYESGFVIDKFPISRPNLTFSTLTVSNMSPEDSSIYLCSAWTGEETQYFGPGTRLLVL.

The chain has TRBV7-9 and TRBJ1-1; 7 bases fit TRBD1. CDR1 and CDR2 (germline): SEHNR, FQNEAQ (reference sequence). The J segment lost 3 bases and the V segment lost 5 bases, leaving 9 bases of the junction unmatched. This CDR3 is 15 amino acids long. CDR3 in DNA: TGTGCCAGCAGCGAACAGGGGAAGGGGTACACTGAAGCTTTCTTT. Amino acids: CASSEQGKGYTEAFF.

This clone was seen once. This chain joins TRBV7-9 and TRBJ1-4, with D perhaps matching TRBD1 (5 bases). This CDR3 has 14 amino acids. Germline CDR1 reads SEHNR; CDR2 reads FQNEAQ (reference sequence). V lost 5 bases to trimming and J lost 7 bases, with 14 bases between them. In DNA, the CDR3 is TGTGCCAGCAGCCAGACAGAGGATGTTGAAAAACTGTTTTTT. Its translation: CASSQTEDVEKLFF.

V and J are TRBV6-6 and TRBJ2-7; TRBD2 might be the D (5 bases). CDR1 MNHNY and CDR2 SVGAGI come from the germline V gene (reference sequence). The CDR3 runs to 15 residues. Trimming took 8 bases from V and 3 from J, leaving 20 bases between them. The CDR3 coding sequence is TGTGCCAGCTCCATCAGCGGCGGTTTCAACTACGAGCAGTACTTC. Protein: CASSISGGFNYEQYF.

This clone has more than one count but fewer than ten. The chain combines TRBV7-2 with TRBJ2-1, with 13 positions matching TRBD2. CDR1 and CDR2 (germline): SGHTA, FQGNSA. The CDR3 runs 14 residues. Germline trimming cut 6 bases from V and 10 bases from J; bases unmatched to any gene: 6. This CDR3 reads CASSRTSGGAEQFF. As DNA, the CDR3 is TGTGCCAGCAGTCGGACTAGCGGGGGCGCCGAGCAGTTCTTC.

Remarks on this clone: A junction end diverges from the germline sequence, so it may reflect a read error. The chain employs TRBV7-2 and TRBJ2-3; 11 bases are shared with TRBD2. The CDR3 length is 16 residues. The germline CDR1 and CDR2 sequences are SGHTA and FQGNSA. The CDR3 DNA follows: TGTGCCAGCAGCGTAGCGGGGGGGTACGTCACAGATACGCAGTATTTT. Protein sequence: CASSVAGGYVTDTQYF.

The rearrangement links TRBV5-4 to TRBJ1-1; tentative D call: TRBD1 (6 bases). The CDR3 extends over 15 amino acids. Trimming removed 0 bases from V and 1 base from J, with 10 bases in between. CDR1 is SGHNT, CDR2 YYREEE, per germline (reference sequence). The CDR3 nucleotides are TGTGCCAGCAGCTTGGGGGGGGCTGGGAACACTGAAGCTTTCTTT. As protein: CASSLGGAGNTEAFF.

CDR3 protein: CASSQTGLKYEEQFF. The DNA for the CDR3 is TGTGCCAGCTCCCAGACAGGTTTGAAATACGAGGAGCAGTTCTTC. The chain is built from TRBV11-2 and TRBJ2-1; D is possibly TRBD1 (6 bases). V gave up 8 bases and J gave up 10 bases, with 24 bases separating them. The germline CDR1 and CDR2 sequences are SGHAT and FQNNGV. The CDR3 spans 15 residues.

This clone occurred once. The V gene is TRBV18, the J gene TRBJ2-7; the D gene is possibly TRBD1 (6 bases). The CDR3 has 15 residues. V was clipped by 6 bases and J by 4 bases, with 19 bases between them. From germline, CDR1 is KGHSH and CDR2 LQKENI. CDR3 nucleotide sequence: TGTGCCAGCTCCCTTACAGGGAGTGGATCGTACGAGCAGTACTTC. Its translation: CASSLTGSGSYEQYF.

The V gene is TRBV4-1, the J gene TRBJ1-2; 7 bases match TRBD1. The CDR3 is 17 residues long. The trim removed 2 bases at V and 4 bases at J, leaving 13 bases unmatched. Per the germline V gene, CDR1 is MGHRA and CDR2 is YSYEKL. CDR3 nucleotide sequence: TGCGCCAGCAGCCAAAGATCCCACGGTGGGGACAGCTATGGCTACACCTTC. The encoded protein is CASSQRSHGGDSYGYTF.

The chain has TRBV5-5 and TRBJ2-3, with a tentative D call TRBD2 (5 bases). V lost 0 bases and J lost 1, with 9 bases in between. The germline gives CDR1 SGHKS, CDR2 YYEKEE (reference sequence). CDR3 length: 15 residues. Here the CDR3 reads CASSLGLAGTDTQYF. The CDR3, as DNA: TGTGCCAGCAGCTTGGGGCTAGCCGGCACAGATACGCAGTATTTT.

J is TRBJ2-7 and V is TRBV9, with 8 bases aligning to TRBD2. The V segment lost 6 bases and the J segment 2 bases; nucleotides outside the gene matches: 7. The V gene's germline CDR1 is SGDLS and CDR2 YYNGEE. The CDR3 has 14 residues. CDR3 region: CASIGRGRTYEQYF. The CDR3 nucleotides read TGTGCCAGCATCGGGAGGGGGAGGACCTACGAGCAGTACTTC.

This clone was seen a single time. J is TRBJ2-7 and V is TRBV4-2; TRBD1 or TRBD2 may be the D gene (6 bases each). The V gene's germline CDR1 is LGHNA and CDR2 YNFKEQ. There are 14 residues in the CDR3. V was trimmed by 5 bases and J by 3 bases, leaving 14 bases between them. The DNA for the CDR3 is TGTGCCAGCAGCTTGGGGGGACAAGTCTACGAGCAGTACTTC. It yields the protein CASSLGGQVYEQYF.

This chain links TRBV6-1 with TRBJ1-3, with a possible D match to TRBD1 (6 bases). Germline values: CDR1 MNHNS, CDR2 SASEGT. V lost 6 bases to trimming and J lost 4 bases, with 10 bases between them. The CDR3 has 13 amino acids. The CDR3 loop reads CASSGQQGNTIYF. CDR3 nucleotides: TGTGCCAGCAGCGGACAGCAGGGAAACACCATATATTTT.

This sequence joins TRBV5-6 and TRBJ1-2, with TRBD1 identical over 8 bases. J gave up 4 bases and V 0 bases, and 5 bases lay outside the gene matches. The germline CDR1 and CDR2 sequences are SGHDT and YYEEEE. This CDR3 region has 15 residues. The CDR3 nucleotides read TGTGCCAGCAGCTTGGGAGACAGGGGAACCTATGGCTACACCTTC. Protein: CASSLGDRGTYGYTF.

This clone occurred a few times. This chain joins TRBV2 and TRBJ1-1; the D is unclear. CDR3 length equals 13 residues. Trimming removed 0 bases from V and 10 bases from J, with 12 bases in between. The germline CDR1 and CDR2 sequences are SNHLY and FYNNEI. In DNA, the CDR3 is TGTGCCAGCAGTGAAGCGCGGGCGGCCCCAGCTTTCTTT. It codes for CASSEARAAPAFF.

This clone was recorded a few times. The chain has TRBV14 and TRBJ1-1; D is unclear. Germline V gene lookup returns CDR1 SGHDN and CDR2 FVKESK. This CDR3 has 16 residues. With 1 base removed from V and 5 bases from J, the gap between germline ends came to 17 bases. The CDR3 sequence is CASSQVYGIMGTEAFF. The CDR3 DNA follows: TGTGCCAGCAGCCAAGTTTACGGGATAATGGGAACTGAAGCTTTCTTT.

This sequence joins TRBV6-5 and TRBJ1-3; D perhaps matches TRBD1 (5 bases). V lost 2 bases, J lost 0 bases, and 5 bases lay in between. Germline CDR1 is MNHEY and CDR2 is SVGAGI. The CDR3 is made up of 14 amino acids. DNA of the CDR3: TGTGCCAGCAGTTACGGGGGCTCTGGAAACACCATATATTTT. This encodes CASSYGGSGNTIYF.

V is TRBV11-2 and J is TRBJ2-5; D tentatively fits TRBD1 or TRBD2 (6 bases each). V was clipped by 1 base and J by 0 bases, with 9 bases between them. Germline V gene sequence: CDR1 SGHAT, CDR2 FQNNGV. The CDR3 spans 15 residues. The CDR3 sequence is CASSLVGGYQETQYF. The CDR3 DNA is TGTGCCAGCAGCTTAGTAGGGGGGTACCAAGAGACCCAGTACTTC.

The CDR3 DNA reads TGTGCCAGCAGCCTCGGGACAGGCCTAAACTATGGCTACACCTTC. This translates into CASSLGTGLNYGYTF. This chain links TRBV7-9 with TRBJ1-2; TRBD1 agrees at 8 bases. This CDR3 contains 15 residues. CDR1 is SEHNR, CDR2 FQNEAQ, per germline (reference sequence). The trim removed 5 bases at V and 2 bases at J, leaving 7 bases unmatched.

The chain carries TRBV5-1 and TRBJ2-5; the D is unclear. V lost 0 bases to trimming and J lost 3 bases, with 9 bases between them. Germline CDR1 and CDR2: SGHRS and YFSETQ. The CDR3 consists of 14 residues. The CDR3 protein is CASSLAGGEETQYF. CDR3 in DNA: TGCGCCAGCAGCTTGGCTGGCGGAGAAGAGACCCAGTACTTC.

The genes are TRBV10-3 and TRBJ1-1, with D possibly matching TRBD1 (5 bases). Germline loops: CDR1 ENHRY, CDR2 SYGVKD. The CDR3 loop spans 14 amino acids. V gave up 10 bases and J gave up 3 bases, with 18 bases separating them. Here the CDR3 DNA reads TGTGCCACCCAACGCGGGGGAGGGGACACTGAAGCTTTCTTT. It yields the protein CATQRGGGDTEAFF.